Below, one T cell receptor (beta chain) is given with its context. Its target is unknown. This specimen belongs to a study of cytomegalovirus exposure and HLA in healthy donors. Findings and limits, study-wide: CMV serostatus was the only recorded immune exposure for donors. Cytomegalovirus status was reportedly diagnosed by the classifier with high specificity and sensitivity.

PCR amplification relied on 60 Vbeta primers (plus 13 Jbeta primers). Original processing notes: Roughly 10 million shared chains were among around 80 million unique TCR beta chains counted in a later analysis. Profiled with immunoSEQ multiplex PCR; TCRdb holds only in-frame clones, not every one. The V and J calls and clone size are taken from that table; D and trimming were inferred from the DNA. The sample has some 95,000 clones; less than 70% are singletons. Specimen: PBMCs. The sequence was obtained from a female donor in good health and CMV-seronegative.

This CDR3 is CATSRVGEVGRGDPNTGELFF. CDR3 in DNA: TGTGCCACCAGCAGAGTTGGAGAAGTCGGCAGGGGCGATCCGAACACCGGGGAGCTGTTTTTT. The rearrangement uses TRBV15 and TRBJ2-2; D may be TRBD1 (6 bases). Germline CDR1 is LNHNV and CDR2 is YYDKDF (reference sequence). The CDR3 covers 21 residues. Trimming removed 1 base at V and 0 bases at J, with 24 bases between.